This T cell receptor beta chain was identified in a study of beta chain features in type 1 diabetes. Study-level background: Age, gender and cell yields were similar between patients and healthy donors. Overall study results and limits: People with Type 1 diabetes carried modestly yet significantly shorter TCRB CDR3s in all four CD4+ subsets. Patients with type 1 diabetes showed fewer VDJ junction insertions and more deletions. Resolution of whether HLA type affects TCRB rearrangement was not achieved here.

Averaging roughly 110 mL, one heparinised blood draw was given by each donor. Expressed TCRB transcripts were sequenced, since all the RNA that had been isolated was reverse transcribed. The protocol was immunoSEQ multiplex PCR, while the TCRdb copy is restricted to in-frame clones and leaves out a portion. The sample consists of under 350,000 clones, roughly 25% of them appearing once. The CDR3 runs to 14 residues. Germline V CDR1 and CDR2: LNHDA, SQIVND (reference sequence). Trimming left V 9 bases short and J 0 bases short, with 13 bases between. About this clone itself: Its specificity is not known.

The rearrangement joins TRBV19 to TRBJ2-3; D is undetermined. The sample was naive CD4+ T cells from blood. This clonotype was sampled from a woman between 25 and 40 years old with type 1 diabetes. The CDR3 DNA reads TGTGCCAGCAGCCAGGCCCTTAGCACAGATACGCAGTATTTT. Its translation is CASSQALSTDTQYF.